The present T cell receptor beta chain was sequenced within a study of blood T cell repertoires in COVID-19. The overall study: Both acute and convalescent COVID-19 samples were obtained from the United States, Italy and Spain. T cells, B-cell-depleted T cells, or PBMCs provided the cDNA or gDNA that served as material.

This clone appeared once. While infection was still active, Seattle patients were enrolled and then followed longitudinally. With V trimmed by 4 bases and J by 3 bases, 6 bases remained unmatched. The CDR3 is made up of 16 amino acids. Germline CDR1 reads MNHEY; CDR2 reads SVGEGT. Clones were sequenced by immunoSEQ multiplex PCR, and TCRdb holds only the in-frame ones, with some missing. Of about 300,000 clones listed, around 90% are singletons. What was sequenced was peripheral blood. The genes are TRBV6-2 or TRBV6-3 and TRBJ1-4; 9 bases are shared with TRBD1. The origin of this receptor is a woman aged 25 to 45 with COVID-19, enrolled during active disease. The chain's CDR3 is CASSWGQGGPNEKLFF. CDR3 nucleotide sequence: TGTGCCAGCAGTTGGGGACAGGGAGGACCTAATGAAAAACTGTTTTTT.